This is a list of T cell receptor beta chains from one sample in a study of monozygotic twins with inflammatory bowel disease. Each CDR3 protein gets one entry in TCRdb, which reprocessed the 5' RACE reads and gives no DNA. Its table records a few hundred thousand distinct CDR3 sequences. Sequencing was performed on blood. The source is a human donor with ulcerative colitis or Crohn's disease, or a healthy co-twin of an affected twin (not recorded which). The CDR3 runs from the conserved cysteine through the conserved F or W. Each record gives: J gene, V gene, CDR3 protein.

J: TRBJ2-2
V: TRBV20-1
CDR3: CSAKQANTGELFF

J: TRBJ2-3
V: TRBV7-2
CDR3: CASSGGTVGPDTQYF

J: TRBJ1-5
V: TRBV6-2/TRBV6-3
CDR3: CATTTLSNQPQHF

J: TRBJ2-3
V: TRBV29-1
CDR3: CSVAQGSDTDTQYF

J: TRBJ1-4
V: TRBV5-5
CDR3: CASSKTGDQNEKLFF

J: TRBJ2-7
V: TRBV27
CDR3: CASSQQGLEQYF

J: TRBJ2-3
V: TRBV7-9
CDR3: CASSGRAYYTDTQYF

J: TRBJ1-1
V: TRBV18
CDR3: CASSPTGTTREAFF

J: TRBJ1-6
V: TRBV7-3
CDR3: CASSLNFNSPLHF

J: TRBJ1-4
V: TRBV30
CDR3: CAWKRGTGSEKLFF

J: TRBJ2-5
V: TRBV5-1
CDR3: CASSSTGQQETQYF

J: TRBJ2-7
V: TRBV7-2
CDR3: CASSLASGGGAVEQYF

J: TRBJ2-7
V: TRBV6-2/TRBV6-3
CDR3: CASSIQQTITYEQYF

J: TRBJ1-4
V: TRBV5-5
CDR3: CASSLVRGTEKLFF

J: TRBJ1-2
V: TRBV12-3/TRBV12-4
CDR3: CASSPLDYGYTF

J: TRBJ1-2
V: TRBV20-1
CDR3: CSASETGGSYYGYTF

J: TRBJ2-3
V: TRBV6-6
CDR3: CASNQLDGTQYF

J: TRBJ1-6
V: TRBV7-9
CDR3: CASSSRTGSYNSPLHF

J: TRBJ1-3
V: TRBV20-1
CDR3: CSARERNTIYF

J: TRBJ2-2
V: TRBV20-1
CDR3: CSADGQGARGTGELFF

J: TRBJ1-5
V: TRBV7-2
CDR3: CASSPLRGAGDNQPQHF

J: TRBJ2-2
V: TRBV7-9
CDR3: CASTPGASLSGELFF

J: TRBJ2-3
V: TRBV20-1
CDR3: CSASGESDTQYF

J: TRBJ1-1
V: TRBV7-3
CDR3: CASSLEPPGGSNTEAFF

J: TRBJ2-2
V: TRBV11-3
CDR3: CASSLGTGFATGELFF

J: TRBJ1-5
V: TRBV18
CDR3: CASSPIRDNNQPQHF

J: TRBJ2-1
V: TRBV9
CDR3: CASSVFSGTAEQFF

J: TRBJ1-6
V: TRBV7-9
CDR3: CASSLGGNSPLHF

J: TRBJ2-3
V: TRBV30
CDR3: CAWSVGQNTDTQYF

J: TRBJ1-1
V: TRBV6-1
CDR3: CASRTGSLNTEAFF

J: TRBJ2-2
V: TRBV27
CDR3: CASSLFGLAGENTGELFF

J: TRBJ2-7
V: TRBV28
CDR3: CASSGPTGILRYEQYF

J: TRBJ2-7
V: TRBV5-8
CDR3: CASSLIQTGSYEQYF

J: TRBJ1-6
V: TRBV25-1
CDR3: CASSESPRGSYNSPLHF

J: TRBJ2-1
V: TRBV15
CDR3: CATSRITGTYNEQFF

J: TRBJ1-5
V: TRBV5-5
CDR3: CASSLPPRTAIPNQPQHF

J: TRBJ2-2
V: TRBV12-3/TRBV12-4
CDR3: CASSLGGGPTGELFF

J: TRBJ2-7
V: TRBV27
CDR3: CASSPGGYEQYF

J: TRBJ1-1
V: TRBV7-6
CDR3: CASSRQANTEAFF

J: TRBJ2-7
V: TRBV20-1
CDR3: CSASGVGLAAVYEQYF

J: TRBJ2-7
V: TRBV6-1
CDR3: CASSEGQNSYEQYF

J: TRBJ2-7
V: TRBV29-1
CDR3: CSVEDSGRTYEQYF

J: TRBJ1-2
V: TRBV5-1
CDR3: CASSLPLGYGYTF

J: TRBJ1-2
V: TRBV4-3
CDR3: CASSQGKGVDYGYTF

J: TRBJ2-1
V: TRBV11-3
CDR3: CASSPGRLMNEQFF

J: TRBJ2-4
V: TRBV5-1
CDR3: CASSLEGGSFGHIQYF

J: TRBJ2-7
V: TRBV5-6
CDR3: CASSFPSSGSSYEQYF

J: TRBJ1-1
V: TRBV28
CDR3: CASRRNTEAFF

J: TRBJ2-3
V: TRBV29-1
CDR3: CSVEIRDTDTQYF

J: TRBJ2-1
V: TRBV5-1
CDR3: CASRTSGENYNEQFF

J: TRBJ2-7
V: TRBV12-3/TRBV12-4
CDR3: CASSWTSGAYEQYF

J: TRBJ2-7
V: TRBV5-1
CDR3: CASSSPGTGALEQYF